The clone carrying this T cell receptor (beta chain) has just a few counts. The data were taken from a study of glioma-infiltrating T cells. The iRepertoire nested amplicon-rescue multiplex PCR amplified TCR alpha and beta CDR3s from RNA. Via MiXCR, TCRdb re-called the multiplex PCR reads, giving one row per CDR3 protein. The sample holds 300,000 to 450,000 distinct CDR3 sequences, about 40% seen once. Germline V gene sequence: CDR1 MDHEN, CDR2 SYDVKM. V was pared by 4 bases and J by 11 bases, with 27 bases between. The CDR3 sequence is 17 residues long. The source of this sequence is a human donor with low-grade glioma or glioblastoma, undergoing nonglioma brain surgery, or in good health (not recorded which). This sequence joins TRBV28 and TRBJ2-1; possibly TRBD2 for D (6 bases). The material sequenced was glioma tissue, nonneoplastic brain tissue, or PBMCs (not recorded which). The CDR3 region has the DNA TGTGCCAGCAGTTATAGTTCGGTAAGGGGCGGGGCTTCTCAGCAGTTCTTC. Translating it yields CASSYSSVRGGASQQFF.